This T cell receptor beta chain came from a study of blood T cell repertoires in COVID-19. The germline gives CDR1 LGHNT, CDR2 FRNRAP. Trimming pared 2 bases from V and 6 bases from J, leaving 8 bases between. CDR3 length: 13 amino acids. The data were produced by immunoSEQ multiplex PCR, yet TCRdb's version contains in-frame clones alone and is incomplete. The sample has 150,000 or so clones, about three quarters seen once. The TCR was taken from a man older than 75 with acute or convalescent COVID-19. The V gene is TRBV12-5, the J gene TRBJ2-1, with D hard to call. The material sequenced was peripheral blood. The CDR3: CASGLSRRNEQFF. DNA for the CDR3: TGTGCTAGTGGTTTGTCGAGGCGCAATGAGCAGTTCTTC. The whole variable domain, remainder taken from reference TRBV12-5 and TRBJ2-1, is DARVTQTPRHKVTEMGQEVTMRCQPILGHNTVFWYRQTMMQGLELLAYFRNRAPLDDSGMPKDRFSAEMPDATLATLKIQPSEPRDSAVYFCASGLSRRNEQFFGPGTRLTVL.